This TCR beta chain stems from a study of T-cell memory formation after mild COVID-19. This clonotype turned up a few times. The germline V gene encodes CDR1 SGHVS and CDR2 FQNEAQ. The V end lost 2 bases, the J end lost 0 bases, and 11 bases lay between the germline ends. CDR3 length equals 17 residues. From the 5' RACE reads, TCRdb called clonotypes with MiXCR, one entry per CDR3 protein. The repertoire has a few hundred thousand distinct CDR3 sequences, roughly a tenth of them found once; the top ten carry around 23%. The V gene is TRBV7-8, the J gene TRBJ1-6, with a weak D call TRBD1 (6 bases). The sample consisted of PBMCs or a T cell subset sorted from them (not recorded which). This sequence was found in a young man who had mild COVID-19 (a few samples of this study predate the infection). Cell type and time point are not known. The CDR3 DNA reads TGTGCCAGCAGCTTAAAAGTCAGGGGCTCCTATAATTCACCCCTCCACTTT. It translates to CASSLKVRGSYNSPLHF.